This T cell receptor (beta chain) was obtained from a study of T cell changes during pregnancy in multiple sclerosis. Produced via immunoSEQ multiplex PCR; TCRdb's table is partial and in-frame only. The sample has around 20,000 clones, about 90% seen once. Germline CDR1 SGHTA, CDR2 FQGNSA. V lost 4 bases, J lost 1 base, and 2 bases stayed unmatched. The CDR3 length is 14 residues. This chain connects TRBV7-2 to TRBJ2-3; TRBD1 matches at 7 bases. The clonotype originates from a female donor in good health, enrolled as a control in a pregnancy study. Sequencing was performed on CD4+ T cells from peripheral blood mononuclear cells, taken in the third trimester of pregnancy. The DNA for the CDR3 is TGTGCCAGCAGCTATGGACAGGGCACAGATACGCAGTATTTT. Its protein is CASSYGQGTDTQYF.